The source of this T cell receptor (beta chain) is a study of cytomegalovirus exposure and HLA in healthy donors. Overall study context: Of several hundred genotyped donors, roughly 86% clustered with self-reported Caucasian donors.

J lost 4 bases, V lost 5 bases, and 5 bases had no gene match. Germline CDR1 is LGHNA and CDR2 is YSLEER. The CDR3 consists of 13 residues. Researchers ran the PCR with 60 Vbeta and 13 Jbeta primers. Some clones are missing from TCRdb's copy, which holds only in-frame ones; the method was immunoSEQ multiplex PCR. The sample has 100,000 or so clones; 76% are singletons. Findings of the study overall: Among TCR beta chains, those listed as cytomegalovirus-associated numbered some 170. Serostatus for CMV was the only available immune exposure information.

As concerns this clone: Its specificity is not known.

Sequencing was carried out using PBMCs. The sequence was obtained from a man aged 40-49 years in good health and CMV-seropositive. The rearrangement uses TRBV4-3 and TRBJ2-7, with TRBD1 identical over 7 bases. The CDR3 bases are TGCGCCAGCAGCAGGGGGCGTGCGTACGAGCAGTACTTC. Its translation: CASSRGRAYEQYF.